This TCR beta chain was observed in a study of OX40 agonist ivuxolimab in advanced cancers. Study overall: Antecedent anti-PD-1, anti-PD-L1 or anti-CTLA-4 therapy was permissible, with roughly 40% having received some. Study-wide results and limits: Mean expanded clone counts were higher in CD8+ than CD4+ T cells. Certain nonresponders additionally had low normalized T-cell clonal expansion.

Assay used: immunoSEQ multiplex PCR; TCRdb lists only in-frame clones, some missing. The data show 60,000 to 80,000 clones, around 80% seen once. On this clone: Antigen unknown.

This CDR3 has 12 amino acids. Between the trimmed V and J ends, which lost 3 bases and 5 bases, there was a span of 5 bases. Germline loops: CDR1 SGHTA, CDR2 FQGNSA. This chain links TRBV7-2 with TRBJ1-5; D call uncertain. The starting material was CD4+ or CD8+ T cells sorted from blood, obtained in a trial of the OX40 agonist ivuxolimab. This TCR was sampled from an adult with an advanced solid tumor such as melanoma, head and neck, liver or kidney cancer. The CDR3 bases are TGTGCCAGCAGCTTTACCGATCAGCCCCAGCATTTT. Translating gives CASSFTDQPQHF.